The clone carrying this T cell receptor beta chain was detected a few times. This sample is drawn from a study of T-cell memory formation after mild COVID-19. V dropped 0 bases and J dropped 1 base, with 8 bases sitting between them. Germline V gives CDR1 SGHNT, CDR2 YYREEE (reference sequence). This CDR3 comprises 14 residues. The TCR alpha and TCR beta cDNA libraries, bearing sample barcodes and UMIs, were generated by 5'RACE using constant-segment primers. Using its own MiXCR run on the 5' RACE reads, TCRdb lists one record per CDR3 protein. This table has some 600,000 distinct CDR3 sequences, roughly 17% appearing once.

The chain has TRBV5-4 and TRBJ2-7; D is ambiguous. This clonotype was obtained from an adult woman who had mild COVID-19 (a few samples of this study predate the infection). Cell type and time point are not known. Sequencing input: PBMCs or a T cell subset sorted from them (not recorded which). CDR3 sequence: CASSLASHSYEQYF. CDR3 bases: TGTGCCAGCAGCTTGGCGAGCCATTCCTACGAGCAGTACTTC.